Each of the 16 T cell receptor beta chains below was sequenced from the same sample in a study of PD-1 blockade in mismatch repair-deficient tumors. Using immunoSEQ multiplex PCR, the repertoire was profiled, and TCRdb retains in-frame clones only, with some absent. The sample shows roughly 53,000 clones, approximately 78% of them seen only once. The specimen comprised peripheral blood, sampled 4 weeks after starting pembrolizumab. These receptors all stem from an adult with mismatch repair-deficient cancer.

The chain carries TRBV18 and TRBJ1-1; D is perhaps TRBD1 (5 bases). Germline lookup yields CDR1 KGHSH and CDR2 LQKENI. Trimming shortened V by 5 bases and J by 5 bases, and 12 bases separated the two germline ends. The CDR3 runs 13 residues. The CDR3 here is CASSKSRDTEAFF. Here the CDR3 DNA reads TGTGCCAGCTCAAAGTCCAGGGATACTGAAGCTTTCTTT.

The J gene is TRBJ2-1, the V gene TRBV25-1; D uncertain. Germline CDR1 MGHDK, CDR2 SYGVNS. Trimming left V 1 base short and J 4 bases short, with 11 bases between. The CDR3 has 15 amino acids. CDR3 sequence: CASSESGPRYNEQFF. The CDR3 bases are TGTGCCAGCAGTGAATCTGGGCCCAGATACAATGAGCAGTTCTTC.

In its sample, this clone was seen a few times. The chain combines TRBV11-2 with TRBJ2-1; a possible D gene is TRBD1 (6 bases). Germline V lookup: CDR1 SGHAT, CDR2 FQNNGV. The CDR3 is 16 amino acids. Trimming took 5 bases from V and 0 from J, leaving 14 bases between them. The CDR3: CASSPRADSSYNEQFF. The DNA for the CDR3 is TGTGCCAGCAGCCCCCGGGCGGACAGCTCCTACAATGAGCAGTTCTTC.

The chain links TRBV30 to TRBJ2-7; D is ambiguous. Germline V gene data show CDR1 as GTSNPN and CDR2 as SVGIG (reference sequence). This CDR3 is built from 13 residues. The V end was cut by 4 bases, the J end by 7 bases, with 17 bases between. CDR3 region: CAWKAPPTNEQYF. The CDR3 DNA follows: TGTGCCTGGAAAGCACCCCCCACTAATGAGCAGTACTTC.

The chain has TRBV11-2 and TRBJ2-7, with D perhaps matching TRBD2 (6 bases). Germline V gene data show CDR1 as SGHAT and CDR2 as FQNNGV. V lost 1 base and J lost 2, with 12 bases in between. There are 15 residues in the CDR3. CDR3 amino acids: CASSLGDLTTYEQYF. The CDR3 DNA reads as TGTGCCAGCAGCTTAGGGGACTTAACAACCTACGAGCAGTACTTC. Drawing the rest from reference TRBV11-2 and TRBJ2-7, the complete variable domain is EAGVAQSPRYKIIEKRQSVAFWCNPISGHATLYWYQQILGQGPKLLIQFQNNGVVDDSQLPKDRFSAERLKGVDSTLKIQPAKLEDSAVYLCASSLGDLTTYEQYFGPGTRLTVT.

The chain employs TRBV5-6 and TRBJ1-1, with a possible D match to TRBD1 (6 bases). CDR1 is SGHDT, CDR2 YYEEEE, per germline. The CDR3 extends over 19 amino acids. V lost 4 bases and J lost 1, with 26 bases in between. CDR3 amino acids: CASSPHPLRGDGANTEAFF. The CDR3, as DNA: TGTGCCAGCAGCCCTCATCCCCTCAGGGGTGACGGTGCGAACACTGAAGCTTTCTTT.

The chain links TRBV11-2 to TRBJ2-7; maybe TRBD1 (5 bases). The V end was cut by 4 bases, the J end by 9 bases, with 10 bases between. CDR1 and CDR2 from the germline V gene are SGHAT and FQNNGV. CDR3 length: 11 amino acids. The CDR3 coding sequence is TGTGCCAGCAGCTCAGTTGACAGGCAGTACTTC. This translates into CASSSVDRQYF.

This clone qualifies as medium-sized (0.01 to 0.1%). This chain links TRBV13 with TRBJ2-7; no definite D call. The germline V and J ends were trimmed by 0 bases and 5 bases, with 5 bases remaining between them. Germline V gives CDR1 PRHDT, CDR2 FYEKMQ (reference sequence). CDR3 length equals 12 residues. Here the CDR3 reads CASSLGENEQYF. The DNA of the CDR3 is TGTGCCAGCAGCTTAGGTGAGAACGAGCAGTACTTC.

This clone was picked up a small number of times. The chain has TRBV29-1 and TRBJ1-2; no reliable D call. The CDR3 length is 11 residues. V dropped 7 bases and J dropped 2 bases, with 8 bases sitting between them. Per germline, CDR1 SQVTM and CDR2 ANQGSEA. CDR3 sequence (DNA): TGCAGCGCATCGGACAACTATGGCTACACCTTC. It encodes CSASDNYGYTF. Looking up the rest from reference TRBV29-1 and TRBJ1-2 gives the full variable domain: SAVISQKPSRDICQRGTSLTIQCQVDSQVTMMFWYRQQPGQSLTLIATANQGSEATYESGFVIDKFPISRPNLTFSTLTVSNMSPEDSSIYLCSASDNYGYTFGSGTRLTVV.

The chain is built from TRBV27 and TRBJ2-1; 10 nucleotides align to TRBD2. CDR3 length: 15 amino acids. The V gene's germline CDR1 is MNHEY and CDR2 SMNVEV (reference sequence). The V and J ends lost 4 bases and 6 bases, in that order; junction bases with no gene match: 6. The CDR3, as DNA: TGTGCCAGCAGTTCCCTAGCGGGAGCCGGCAATGAGCAGTTCTTC. This codes for CASSSLAGAGNEQFF.

The chain recombines TRBV9 with TRBJ2-5; 10 positions agree with TRBD2. CDR1 is SGDLS and CDR2 is YYNGEE in the germline V gene. After removal of 0 bases from V and 0 bases from J, the junction contained 5 bases not matched to a gene. The CDR3 sequence is 17 residues long. The CDR3 sequence: CASSVGVSGRHQETQYF. In nucleotides, the CDR3 is TGTGCCAGCAGCGTAGGGGTTAGCGGGAGGCACCAAGAGACCCAGTACTTC.

This chain links TRBV19 with TRBJ1-1, with D tentatively TRBD1 (6 bases). Looked up from germline, CDR1 is LNHDA and CDR2 is SQIVND (reference sequence). There are 16 residues in the CDR3. The germline V and J ends were trimmed by 1 base and 2 bases, with 14 bases remaining between them. CDR3 sequence reads: CASSIVGTKINTEAFF. The CDR3 DNA follows: TGTGCCAGTAGTATAGTTGGGACAAAGATCAACACTGAAGCTTTCTTT.

This rearrangement joins TRBV7-9 to TRBJ1-1; 7 bases are a match to TRBD1. The CDR3 consists of 12 residues. The V gene's germline CDR1 is SEHNR and CDR2 FQNEAQ (reference sequence). V was pared by 5 bases and J by 8 bases, with 5 bases of the junction left unmatched. CDR3 sequence: CASSIGTAEAFF. The CDR3 nucleotides read TGTGCCAGCAGCATAGGGACAGCGGAAGCTTTCTTT.

V and J are TRBV27 and TRBJ2-2; 12 bases line up with TRBD2. This CDR3 spans 18 amino acids. Trimming took 1 base from V and 4 from J; bases not matched to a gene: 7. CDR1 and CDR2 (germline): MNHEY, SMNVEV (reference sequence). The CDR3 region has the DNA TGTGCCAGCAGTTTATTTTCTAGCGGGAGGGAGGGCACCGGGGAGCTGTTTTTT. It is translated as CASSLFSSGREGTGELFF.

The chain recombines TRBV7-2 with TRBJ1-4; D is ambiguous. The CDR3 covers 13 residues. CDR1 and CDR2 (germline): SGHTA, FQGNSA. Trimming removed 7 bases from V and 7 bases from J, with 13 bases in between. The CDR3 nucleotides are TGTGCCAGCACCTGGAGTTTCGGTGAAAAACTGTTTTTT. Translating it yields CASTWSFGEKLFF.

This clone occurred a few times. V gene TRBV5-6 combines with J gene TRBJ1-5, with a tentative D call TRBD1 (5 bases). With 4 bases removed from V and 4 bases from J, the gap between germline ends came to 12 bases. This CDR3 is 14 amino acids long. Germline V gene sequence: CDR1 SGHDT, CDR2 YYEEEE. The CDR3 nucleotides read TGTGCCAGCAGCCCCGGGGGGATGAATCAGCCCCAGCATTTT. Protein: CASSPGGMNQPQHF.